This TCR beta chain was sequenced during a study of OX40 agonist ivuxolimab in advanced cancers. About the research overall: Given to patients was ivuxolimab, an agonistic anti-OX40 (CD134) antibody. Study-wide results and limits: CD8+ T cells averaged more expanded clones than CD4+.

Germline V gene sequence: CDR1 MDHEN, CDR2 SYDVKM. CDR3 length: 13 amino acids. V was cut by 11 bases and J by 5 bases, with 18 bases left in between. Sequencing used immunoSEQ multiplex PCR; TCRdb keeps in-frame clones, though not all of them. The table lists about 34,000 clones, 75% to 85% of them singletons. As regards this clone: As yet, its antigen is unknown.

This TCR came from an adult with an advanced solid tumor such as melanoma, head and neck, liver or kidney cancer. Material: CD4+ or CD8+ T cells sorted from blood, obtained in a trial of the OX40 agonist ivuxolimab. The V and J genes are TRBV28 and TRBJ2-5, with D possibly matching TRBD2 (5 bases). The CDR3: CAAEQRNMETQYF. In DNA form, the CDR3 reads TGTGCCGCCGAGCAGCGGAATATGGAGACCCAGTACTTC.